This T cell receptor beta chain is drawn from a study of shared clonotypes between healthy human individuals. The CDR3 consists of 11 residues. Looked up from germline, CDR1 is DFQATT and CDR2 is SNEGSKA (reference sequence). Naive CD8 cells comprised CD45RO-negative, CCR7-positively selected cells, excluding terminally differentiated effector memory CD45RA+ cells. The data were produced by immunoSEQ multiplex PCR, yet TCRdb's version contains in-frame clones alone and is incomplete. In the table there are 1.5 million to 2.5 million clones, about 95% of which are singletons. The sequencing input was naive CD8+ T cells sorted from blood. This receptor was taken from a man between 18 and 29 years old in good health. V and J are TRBV20-1 and TRBJ1-2; D perhaps matches TRBD1 (5 bases). The CDR3 DNA reads TGCAGCCAAGACAGTCTCTATGGCTACACCTTC. It yields the protein CSQDSLYGYTF.